These T cell receptor beta chains were read from a single sample in a study of T cell responses to AZD1222 COVID-19 vaccine. Sequencing was performed with immunoSEQ multiplex PCR; in TCRdb, only in-frame clones are kept and a portion is missing. The sample shows around 150,000 clones, 90% of them seen only once. Sequences were derived from peripheral blood, sampled 28 days after the second AZD1222 dose. All receptors come from an adult who received the AZD1222 COVID-19 vaccine. CDR3s include the opening cysteine and the closing phenylalanine or tryptophan. D genes are given only for firm matches. Clone size is shown for a subset of rows, as once, few, many or a class of expanded clone.

CDR3nt | CDR3aa | v_gene | abundance | j_gene | d_gene
TGTGCCAGCAGTTCGCCCGACGGACAAATTTCACCCCTCCACTTT | CASSSPDGQISPLHF | TRBV6-6 | - | TRBJ1-6 | -
TGCAGCGCCGGGACAGCTAACACTGAAGCTTTCTTT | CSAGTANTEAFF | TRBV29-1 | - | TRBJ1-1 | TRBD1
TGCGCCAGCAGCCAAGATCAGGGGAACACTAATGAAAAACTGTTTTTT | CASSQDQGNTNEKLFF | TRBV4-1 | - | TRBJ1-4 | -
TGTGCCAGCAGCCAAGTGTCCAAGGGCTACACCTTC | CASSQVSKGYTF | TRBV3-1/TRBV3-2 | few | TRBJ1-2 | -
TGTGCCAGCAGTTTGATGGGGGCTGAAAAACTGTTTTTT | CASSLMGAEKLFF | TRBV12-3/TRBV12-4 | few | TRBJ1-4 | -
TGTGCCAGCCGGACAGACACCGGGGAGCTGTTTTTT | CASRTDTGELFF | TRBV6-6 | - | TRBJ2-2 | -
TGTGCCAGCAGTATCCGGGACAGCTACGAGCAGTACTTC | CASSIRDSYEQYF | TRBV27 | - | TRBJ2-7 | TRBD1
TGTGCCAGCAGCTCCACCGGACAGTCTAACTATGGCTACACCTTC | CASSSTGQSNYGYTF | TRBV5-6 | - | TRBJ1-2 | -
TGTGCCAGCAGTTTCGGGGGGAGTACTGAAGCTTTCTTT | CASSFGGSTEAFF | TRBV12-3/TRBV12-4 | - | TRBJ1-1 | -
TGTGCCAGCTTGGGCAGGGGCAATCAGCCCCAGCATTTT | CASLGRGNQPQHF | TRBV2 | - | TRBJ1-5 | -
TGTGCCAGTTACAGGGGGCTGAACACTGAAGCTTTCTTT | CASYRGLNTEAFF | TRBV12-3/TRBV12-4 | once | TRBJ1-1 | TRBD1
TGTGCCAGCAGTTACTCCTTATCGGGCCCCCTTGGCTACACCTTC | CASSYSLSGPLGYTF | TRBV6-5 | - | TRBJ1-2 | -
TGTGCCTGGAGGTCAGGGCAGACCCTCCACTTT | CAWRSGQTLHF | TRBV30 | - | TRBJ1-6 | -
TGTGCCAGCAGTCCCCGAGCGGGGGGCATTTCCTACAATGAGCAGTTCTTC | CASSPRAGGISYNEQFF | TRBV27 | once | TRBJ2-1 | TRBD2
TGCGCCAGCTCGCGACAAAACGGCTATGGCTACACCTTC | CASSRQNGYGYTF | TRBV10-2 | - | TRBJ1-2 | -
TGTGCCAGCAGTTCTCTCGTAGGCAGCTCTGGAAACACCATATATTTT | CASSSLVGSSGNTIYF | TRBV2 | - | TRBJ1-3 | -
TGTGCCAGCAGTATCGGACTAGCGGGAGCGTCAGATACGCAGTATTTT | CASSIGLAGASDTQYF | TRBV25-1 | - | TRBJ2-3 | TRBD2
TGTGCCAGCGGCCTCGGGTACAATGAGCAGTTCTTC | CASGLGYNEQFF | TRBV27 | - | TRBJ2-1 | -
TGCGCCAGCAGCTTGAACGGTAATGAAAAACTGTTTTTT | CASSLNGNEKLFF | TRBV5-1 | few | TRBJ1-4 | -
TGTGCCAGCAGCCGGGACTCGGGAAACACCATATATTTT | CASSRDSGNTIYF | TRBV12-3/TRBV12-4 | few | TRBJ1-3 | -
TGCGCCAGCAGTCAATCGGGGGCCTCGTGGGCAGGGGTCGATTCACCCCTCCACTTT | CASSQSGASWAGVDSPLHF | TRBV23-1 | - | TRBJ1-6 | -
TGCGCCAGCAGTCAATCGTTTCAAGGACACACTGAAGCTTTCTTT | CASSQSFQGHTEAFF | TRBV23-1 | - | TRBJ1-1 | -
TGCGCCAGCAGCGGGGGTGCTAGCGGGATCCCAGATACGCAGTATTTT | CASSGGASGIPDTQYF | TRBV5-1 | - | TRBJ2-3 | TRBD2
TGTGCCAGCAGCGTCGGATCCGGGAACACTGAAGCTTTCTTT | CASSVGSGNTEAFF | TRBV9 | once | TRBJ1-1 | -
TGTGCCAGCAGTTTAATAACAGGGACAGATACGCAGTATTTT | CASSLITGTDTQYF | TRBV27 | - | TRBJ2-3 | -
TGTGCCAGCAGTTTTGGCGTATCTTACAATGAGCAGTTCTTC | CASSFGVSYNEQFF | TRBV27 | once | TRBJ2-1 | -
TGTGCCAGCAGTTGGGGCCGGAACAATGAGCAGTTCTTC | CASSWGRNNEQFF | TRBV6-5 | - | TRBJ2-1 | -
TGTGCCAGCAGAACAACAATGAACACTGAAGCTTTCTTT | CASRTTMNTEAFF | TRBV6-4 | - | TRBJ1-1 | -
TGTGCCAGCAGTTTATTGTCCAGGGCAGCGGGAGGGTACGAGCAGTACTTC | CASSLLSRAAGGYEQYF | TRBV27 | - | TRBJ2-7 | TRBD2
TGCGCCAGCAGCTTGTCATCTCTTCAAGAGACCCAGTACTTC | CASSLSSLQETQYF | TRBV5-1 | - | TRBJ2-5 | -
TGCGCCACCTTAGATCCGGGCCGGAGTTTTAACGAGCAGTACTTC | CATLDPGRSFNEQYF | TRBV5-1 | - | TRBJ2-7 | -
TGTGCCAGCAGCCAGGGGGATACGCAGTATTTT | CASSQGDTQYF | TRBV3-1/TRBV3-2 | - | TRBJ2-3 | -
TGTGCCAGCAGCCAAGAAACAGGGGGCGACTATGGCTACACCTTC | CASSQETGGDYGYTF | TRBV4-2 | once | TRBJ1-2 | TRBD1
TGCAGCGTTGAAAATCCGAGCGGGAGTTGGGATGAGCAGTTCTTC | CSVENPSGSWDEQFF | TRBV29-1 | - | TRBJ2-1 | TRBD2
TGTGCCAGCAGAGCCTACAGGGTGCCCGGGGAGCTGTTTTTT | CASRAYRVPGELFF | TRBV6-5 | - | TRBJ2-2 | -
TGTGCCAGCTCCGGTCAGGGAGTATACAATGAGCAGTTCTTC | CASSGQGVYNEQFF | TRBV18 | - | TRBJ2-1 | -
TGTGCCATCAGTCTAGAACCAGATGCTAACTATGGCTACACCTTC | CAISLEPDANYGYTF | TRBV10-3 | - | TRBJ1-2 | -
TGCGCCAGCAGGGATTCAGGGGTCTCCTACGAGCAGTACTTC | CASRDSGVSYEQYF | TRBV4-1 | once | TRBJ2-7 | -
TGTGCCAGCAGCCAAGAACGACCCTCCTACAATGAGCAGTTCTTC | CASSQERPSYNEQFF | TRBV3-1/TRBV3-2 | - | TRBJ2-1 | -
TGTGCCAGCAGCCAAGGGGAAGGGCGCGCGTTCTTC | CASSQGEGRAFF | TRBV3-1/TRBV3-2 | once | TRBJ2-1 | -
TGTGCCAGCACGGTAGCCCGGGGGGCAGATACGCAGTATTTT | CASTVARGADTQYF | TRBV6-5 | - | TRBJ2-3 | TRBD2
TGTGCCAGCAGCGACCCGACATTACCGGGAAACACCATATATTTT | CASSDPTLPGNTIYF | TRBV28 | - | TRBJ1-3 | -
TGTGCCAGCAGCTTGGAGCCCCCAAGGGCCCAGCATTTT | CASSLEPPRAQHF | TRBV7-2 | once | TRBJ1-5 | -
TGTGCCAGCAGAACAGGAGAGGGTAATTCACCCCTCCACTTT | CASRTGEGNSPLHF | TRBV27 | - | TRBJ1-6 | -
TGTGCCAGCAGCTTTGTCGGGGACAGGGGAAGCTCACCCCTCCACTTT | CASSFVGDRGSSPLHF | TRBV7-8 | - | TRBJ1-6 | TRBD1
TGTGCCAGCAGTGAAGGCGTAGGAGTCGACTCTGGGGCCAACGTCCTGACTTTC | CASSEGVGVDSGANVLTF | TRBV2 | - | TRBJ2-6 | -
TGTGCCAGCACCCCCGGGGCAGCCCTCAATCAGCCCCAGCATTTT | CASTPGAALNQPQHF | TRBV27 | once | TRBJ1-5 | -
TGTGCCAGCAGCTACCCAGGGTATAATTCACCCCTCCACTTT | CASSYPGYNSPLHF | TRBV3-1/TRBV3-2 | - | TRBJ1-6 | -
TGTGCCTGGAGCCACAGGGGGAATCAGCCCCAGCATTTT | CAWSHRGNQPQHF | TRBV30 | - | TRBJ1-5 | TRBD1
TGTGCCAGCAGTTACTCTGGGGACAACTATGGCTACACCTTC | CASSYSGDNYGYTF | TRBV6-5 | - | TRBJ1-2 | -
TGCGCCAGTATAGGGGCTAGTAGCGGGAGTTTCAAGCGCAATGAGCAGTTCTTC | CASIGASSGSFKRNEQFF | TRBV4-1 | - | TRBJ2-1 | TRBD2
TGTGCCAGCAGCTTAGTCGGCGGCAGCCCCAACACTGAAGCTTTCTTT | CASSLVGGSPNTEAFF | TRBV11-2 | - | TRBJ1-1 | -
TGTGCCAGCAGCCCGCTGACGGGAGGGCACGAGACCCAGTACTTC | CASSPLTGGHETQYF | TRBV7-9 | - | TRBJ2-5 | TRBD2
TGTGCCAGCACCCCCGGGAGAGCGGGAGGTACAGATACGCAGTATTTT | CASTPGRAGGTDTQYF | TRBV7-6 | once | TRBJ2-3 | TRBD2
TGTGCCAGTATAGGCAGACAGGGCTGGAACACTGAAGCTTTCTTT | CASIGRQGWNTEAFF | TRBV19 | once | TRBJ1-1 | TRBD1
TGTGCCAGCAGCCCCGACGGGCACGGCTACGAGCAGTACTTC | CASSPDGHGYEQYF | TRBV11-3 | - | TRBJ2-7 | -
TGTGCCAGCAGTCCCTATAGGAGCTCTGGGGCCAACGTCCTGACTTTC | CASSPYRSSGANVLTF | TRBV25-1 | - | TRBJ2-6 | -